The 18 T cell receptor beta chains below come from one sample, sequenced in a study of T cell changes during pregnancy in multiple sclerosis (dated by TCRdb to the late 2010s). The library was generated by the immunoSEQ multiplex PCR assay. TCRdb obtained this table from immuneACCESS and retained in-frame rearrangements with V and J assigned. These tables miss some clones; where compared with another copy, unresolved V genes account for less than half of the shortfall, and the remainder is unexplained. Counted in this sample were about 130,000 clones; 90% to 96% of them appeared once. The ten most abundant clones make up about 0.45% of the sample. Here the sequenced sample was peripheral blood, taken after pregnancy. The receptor set was obtained from a female donor with multiple sclerosis, enrolled in a pregnancy study.

The chain is built from TRBV13 and TRBJ2-1; 14 nucleotides agree with TRBD2. CDR3 size: 16 residues. Trimming at V came to 5 bases and at J to 4 bases, leaving 4 bases not matched to a gene. The germline V gene encodes CDR1 PRHDT and CDR2 FYEKMQ (reference sequence). The CDR3 loop is CASSPRLAGGYNEQFF. The CDR3 DNA reads as TGTGCCAGCAGCCCTAGACTAGCGGGAGGGTACAATGAGCAGTTCTTC.

The J gene is TRBJ2-6, the V gene TRBV28; D possibly corresponds to TRBD2 (6 bases). Germline V gene sequence: CDR1 MDHEN, CDR2 SYDVKM. Trimming stripped 5 bases from V and 0 bases from J, with 8 bases between. The CDR3 contains 15 residues. The CDR3 sequence is CASSVSGSGANVLTF. The CDR3 DNA follows: TGTGCCAGCAGTGTTAGCGGCTCTGGGGCCAACGTCCTGACTTTC. The entire variable domain, with the rest obtained from reference TRBV28 and TRBJ2-6, is as follows: DVKVTQSSRYLVKRTGEKVFLECVQDMDHENMFWYRQDPGLGLRLIYFSYDVKMKEKGDIPEGYSVSREKKERFSLILESASTNQTSMYLCASSVSGSGANVLTFGAGSRLTVL.

The chain recombines TRBV6-6 with TRBJ1-1; the match to TRBD1 covers 10 bases. CDR1 MNHNY and CDR2 SVGAGI come from the germline V gene (reference sequence). This CDR3 is built from 15 residues. V shed 5 bases, J shed 3 bases, and the junction held 6 bases outside the gene matches. The CDR3 coding sequence is TGTGCCAGCAGTCCAGGACAGGGGGAATACACTGAAGCTTTCTTT. It encodes CASSPGQGEYTEAFF.

The J gene is TRBJ1-3, the V gene TRBV11-2, with D hard to call. The CDR3 is 13 residues long. Germline V lookup: CDR1 SGHAT, CDR2 FQNNGV. Trimming stripped 5 bases from V and 7 bases from J, with 12 bases between. The CDR3 DNA sequence: TGTGCCAGCAGCCCCGACACGGGGAACACCATATATTTT. Its protein is CASSPDTGNTIYF.

The CDR3 spells CASSQSVHGLNFYNEQFF. CDR3 sequence (DNA): TGCGCCAGCAGCCAAAGTGTACATGGACTAAACTTCTACAATGAGCAGTTCTTC. The genes are TRBV4-1 and TRBJ2-1; TRBD2 might be the D (6 bases). This CDR3 has 18 amino acids. Trimming shortened V by 2 bases and J by 3 bases, and 20 bases separated the two germline ends. The V gene's germline CDR1 is MGHRA and CDR2 YSYEKL.

The gene calls are TRBV10-3 and TRBJ2-1; TRBD1 agrees at 7 bases. CDR1 and CDR2 from the germline V gene are ENHRY and SYGVKD. The CDR3 length is 13 residues. The trim removed 7 bases at V and 5 bases at J, leaving 5 bases unmatched. This CDR3 reads CAIKGAADNEQFF. The CDR3 region has the DNA TGTGCCATCAAGGGGGCAGCGGACAATGAGCAGTTCTTC.

In this sample, this clone turned up once. This chain uses TRBV27 with TRBJ1-5, with 10 bases identical to TRBD1. Germline V CDR1 and CDR2: MNHEY, SMNVEV (reference sequence). The junction had 4 bases not matched to a gene; V was cut back by 3 bases and J by 2 bases. The CDR3 is made up of 16 amino acids. The CDR3 protein is CASSFMGQGRNQPQHF. The CDR3 nucleotides read TGTGCCAGCAGTTTTATGGGACAGGGGCGCAATCAGCCCCAGCATTTT.

The chain links TRBV19 to TRBJ2-1; TRBD1 matches at 9 bases. Looked up from germline, CDR1 is LNHDA and CDR2 is SQIVND (reference sequence). J gave up 2 bases and V 5 bases, and 4 bases lay outside the gene matches. This CDR3 region has 15 residues. CDR3 in amino acids: CASSEDRGPYNEQFF. CDR3 nucleotide sequence: TGTGCCAGTAGTGAGGACAGGGGCCCCTACAATGAGCAGTTCTTC.

V is TRBV9 and J is TRBJ2-7, with D possibly being TRBD1 (6 bases). The CDR3 is 15 residues long. Deletions cut 2 bases from V and 0 bases from J, with 12 bases between. CDR1 is SGDLS and CDR2 is YYNGEE in the germline V gene. CDR3 loop: CASSVATGISYEQYF. The CDR3 nucleotides read TGTGCCAGCAGCGTTGCGACAGGTATCTCCTACGAGCAGTACTTC.

The chain combines TRBV27 with TRBJ2-2; unclear D gene. Trimming took off 6 bases at V and 3 bases at J, with 8 bases between the two ends. The CDR3 is 13 residues long. The germline V gene encodes CDR1 MNHEY and CDR2 SMNVEV (reference sequence). The CDR3 sequence: CASSLPYTGELFF. CDR3 nucleotide sequence: TGTGCCAGCAGCTTACCCTACACCGGGGAGCTGTTTTTT.

This clone was picked up one time. V usage is TRBV7-9 and J usage is TRBJ2-5; tentative D call: TRBD2 (5 bases). This CDR3 region has 14 residues. Trimming took 0 bases from V and 6 from J, leaving 11 bases between them. From germline, CDR1 is SEHNR and CDR2 FQNEAQ (reference sequence). The CDR3 DNA reads as TGTGCCAGCAGCTTAGCGATACGGGAACAGACCCAGTACTTC. Translation gives CASSLAIREQTQYF.

The V gene is TRBV5-6, the J gene TRBJ2-3; no clear D gene. The CDR3 is 13 amino acids. Trimming shortened V by 1 base and J by 4 bases, and 7 bases separated the two germline ends. CDR1 is SGHDT, CDR2 YYEEEE, per germline. The DNA for the CDR3 is TGTGCCAGCAGCTTGAGAGTCCCAGATACGCAGTATTTT. Translating it yields CASSLRVPDTQYF.

V is TRBV28 and J is TRBJ2-3; D remains ambiguous. CDR1 and CDR2 from the germline V gene are MDHEN and SYDVKM. This CDR3 is 15 amino acids long. V was clipped by 3 bases and J by 2 bases, with 12 bases between them. In DNA, the CDR3 is TGTGCCAGCAGTTTCCCCATCGGTCACACAGATACGCAGTATTTT. It specifies CASSFPIGHTDTQYF.

The genes are TRBV7-2 and TRBJ2-1; 8 nucleotides match TRBD2. Trimming took 2 bases from V and 5 from J; bases not matched to a gene: 5. Germline V CDR1 and CDR2: SGHTA, FQGNSA. CDR3 length: 15 amino acids. The CDR3 DNA reads as TGTGCCAGCAGCTTACAAGCGGGGGCTGACAATGAGCAGTTCTTC. Protein product: CASSLQAGADNEQFF. Based on the CDR3 plus reference TRBV7-2 and TRBJ2-1, the full variable domain is GAGVSQSPSNKVTEKGKDVELRCDPISGHTALYWYRQSLGQGLEFLIYFQGNSAPDKSGLPSDRFSAERTGGSVSTLTIQRTQQEDSAVYLCASSLQAGADNEQFFGPGTRLTVL.

V and J are TRBV6-1 and TRBJ1-5; weak D call: TRBD1 (5 bases). This CDR3 has 14 residues. Germline loops: CDR1 MNHNS, CDR2 SASEGT. V was clipped by 5 bases and J by 5 bases, with 13 bases between them. Here the CDR3 DNA reads TGTGCCAGCAGTTTCTTAGGGGTCGATCAGCCCCAGCATTTT. Translation gives CASSFLGVDQPQHF.

The V gene is TRBV6-5, the J gene TRBJ2-2; 10 bases are shared with TRBD2. This CDR3 spans 15 amino acids. The V gene's germline CDR1 is MNHEY and CDR2 SVGAGI. J lost 4 bases, V lost 8 bases, and 7 bases had no gene match. The CDR3 loop is CASSGLAVGTGELFF. The CDR3, as DNA: TGTGCCAGCTCTGGACTAGCGGTGGGCACCGGGGAGCTGTTTTTT.

This chain joins TRBV5-4 and TRBJ2-7; possible D gene TRBD1, 5 bases. The length of the CDR3 is 16 residues. Germline lookup yields CDR1 SGHNT and CDR2 YYREEE (reference sequence). V shed 4 bases and J shed 2 bases, with 19 bases lying between them. The CDR3 DNA reads TGTGCCAGCAGCCGGTACAGGCTCGATCGGCCCTACGAGCAGTACTTC. Residues: CASSRYRLDRPYEQYF.

V is TRBV6-5 and J is TRBJ1-2; perhaps TRBD1 as D (6 bases). The CDR3 extends over 15 amino acids. Between the trimmed V and J ends, which lost 2 bases and 4 bases, there was a span of 14 bases. Germline V gene sequence: CDR1 MNHEY, CDR2 SVGAGI. CDR3 nucleotide sequence: TGTGCCAGCAGTTACCAGGGGCGGGGGATCTATGGCTACACCTTC. Residues: CASSYQGRGIYGYTF.